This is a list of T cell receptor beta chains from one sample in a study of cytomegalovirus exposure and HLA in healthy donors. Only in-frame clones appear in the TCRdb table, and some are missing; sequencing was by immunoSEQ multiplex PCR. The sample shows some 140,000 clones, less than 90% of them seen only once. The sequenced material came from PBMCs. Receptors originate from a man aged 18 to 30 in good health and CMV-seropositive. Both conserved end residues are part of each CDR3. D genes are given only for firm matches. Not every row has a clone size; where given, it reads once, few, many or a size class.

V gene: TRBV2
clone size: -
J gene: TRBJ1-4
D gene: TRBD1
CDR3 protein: CASSERGTGGGSSTNEKLFF
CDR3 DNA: TGTGCCAGCAGTGAAAGGGGGACAGGGGGCGGATCATCAACTAATGAAAAACTGTTTTTT

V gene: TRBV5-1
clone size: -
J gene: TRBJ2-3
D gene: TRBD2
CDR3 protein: CASSLGAGVTDTQYF
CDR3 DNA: TGCGCCAGCAGCTTGGGAGCGGGGGTAACAGATACGCAGTATTTT

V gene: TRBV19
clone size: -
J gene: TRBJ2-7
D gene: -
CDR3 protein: CASSPSPGVAYEQYF
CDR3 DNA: TGTGCCAGTAGCCCATCCCCAGGGGTCGCCTACGAGCAGTACTTC

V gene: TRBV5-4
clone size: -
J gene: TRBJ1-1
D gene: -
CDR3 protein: CASSLQGGTEAFF
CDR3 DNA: TGTGCCAGCAGCTTACAGGGAGGGACTGAAGCTTTCTTT

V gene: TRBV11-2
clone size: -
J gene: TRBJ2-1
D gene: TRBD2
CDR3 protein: CASSSGGGYNEQFF
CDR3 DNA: TGTGCCAGCAGTAGCGGGGGGGGTTACAATGAGCAGTTCTTC

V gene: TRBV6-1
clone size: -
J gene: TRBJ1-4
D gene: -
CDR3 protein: CASSEGTVPEKLFF
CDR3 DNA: TGTGCCAGCAGTGAAGGGACAGTCCCTGAAAAACTGTTTTTT

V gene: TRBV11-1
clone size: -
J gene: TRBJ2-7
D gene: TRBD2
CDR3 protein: CASKRGAGVEYEQYF
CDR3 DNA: TGTGCCAGCAAAAGAGGAGCGGGAGTAGAATACGAGCAGTACTTC

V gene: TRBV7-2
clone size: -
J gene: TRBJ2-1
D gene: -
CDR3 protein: CASSLVRELYNEQFF
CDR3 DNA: TGTGCCAGCAGCTTGGTGAGAGAACTATACAATGAGCAGTTCTTC

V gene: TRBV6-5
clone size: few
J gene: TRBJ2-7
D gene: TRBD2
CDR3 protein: CASSYGTSGTYEQYF
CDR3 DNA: TGTGCCAGCAGTTACGGGACTAGCGGTACCTACGAGCAGTACTTC

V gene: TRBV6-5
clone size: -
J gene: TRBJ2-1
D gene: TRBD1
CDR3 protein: CASSYEGGSVNEQFF
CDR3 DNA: TGTGCCAGCAGTTACGAAGGGGGCAGCGTCAATGAGCAGTTCTTC

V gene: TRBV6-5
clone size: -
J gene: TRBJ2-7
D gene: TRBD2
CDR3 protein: CASWGGGPYEQYF
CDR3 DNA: TGTGCCAGCTGGGGCGGGGGGCCCTACGAGCAGTACTTC

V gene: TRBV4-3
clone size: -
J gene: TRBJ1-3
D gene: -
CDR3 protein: CASSPDRTDSSGNTIYF
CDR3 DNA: TGCGCCAGCAGCCCCGACCGGACGGACAGCTCTGGAAACACCATATATTTT

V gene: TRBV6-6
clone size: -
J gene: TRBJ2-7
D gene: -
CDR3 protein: CASTPVGASEQYF
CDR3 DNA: TGTGCCAGCACCCCCGTGGGGGCCAGCGAGCAGTACTTC

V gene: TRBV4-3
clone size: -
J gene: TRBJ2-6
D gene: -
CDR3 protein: CASSRGPRTGANVLTF
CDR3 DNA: TGCGCCAGCAGCCGGGGGCCTCGCACTGGGGCCAACGTCCTGACTTTC

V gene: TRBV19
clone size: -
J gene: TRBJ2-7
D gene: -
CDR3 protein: CASSTDRSGEQYF
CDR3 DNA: TGTGCCAGTAGTACAGACAGATCGGGCGAGCAGTACTTC

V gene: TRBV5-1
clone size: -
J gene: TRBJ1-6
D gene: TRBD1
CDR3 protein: CASSLDRVSPLHF
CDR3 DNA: TGCGCCAGCAGTTTGGACAGGGTCTCACCCCTCCACTTT

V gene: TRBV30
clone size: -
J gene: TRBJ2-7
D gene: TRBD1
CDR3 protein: CAGETGSAYEQYF
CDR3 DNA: TGTGCCGGTGAGACAGGGTCAGCCTACGAGCAGTACTTC

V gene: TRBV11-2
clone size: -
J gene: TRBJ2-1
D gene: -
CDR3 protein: CASSLPPPYNEQFF
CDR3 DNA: TGTGCCAGCAGCTTACCCCCTCCCTACAATGAGCAGTTCTTC

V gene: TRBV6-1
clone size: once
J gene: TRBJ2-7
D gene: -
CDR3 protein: CASSEEGGGPYEQYF
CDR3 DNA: TGTGCCAGCAGTGAAGAAGGGGGAGGGCCTTACGAGCAGTACTTC

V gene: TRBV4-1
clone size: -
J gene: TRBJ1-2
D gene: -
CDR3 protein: CASSPLGTYYGYTF
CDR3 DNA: TGCGCCAGCAGCCCTTTGGGGACTTATTATGGCTACACCTTC

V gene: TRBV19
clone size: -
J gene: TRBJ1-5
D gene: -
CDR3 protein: CASSAQRNSPVQPQHF
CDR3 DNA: TGTGCCAGTAGTGCCCAGCGGAACTCTCCTGTACAGCCCCAGCATTTT

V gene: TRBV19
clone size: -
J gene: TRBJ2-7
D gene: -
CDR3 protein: CASSIGSSYEQYF
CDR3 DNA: TGTGCCAGTAGTATAGGGAGCTCCTACGAGCAGTACTTC

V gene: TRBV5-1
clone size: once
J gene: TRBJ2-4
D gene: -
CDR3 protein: CASSLDGRIAKNIQYF
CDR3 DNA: TGCGCCAGCAGCTTGGATGGGAGAATAGCCAAAAACATTCAGTACTTC

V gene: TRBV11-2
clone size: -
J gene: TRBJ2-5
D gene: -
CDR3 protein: CASSLTTSYRETQYF
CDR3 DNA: TGTGCCAGCAGCTTAACCACTAGTTATCGCGAGACCCAGTACTTC

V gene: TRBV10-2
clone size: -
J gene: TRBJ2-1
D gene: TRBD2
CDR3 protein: CASSERGSGVVWGDNEQFF
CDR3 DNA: TGCGCCAGCAGTGAGCGGGGTAGCGGGGTCGTTTGGGGGGACAATGAGCAGTTCTTC

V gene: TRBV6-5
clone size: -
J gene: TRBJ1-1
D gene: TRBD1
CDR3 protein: CASSRRDSNTEAFF
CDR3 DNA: TGTGCCAGCAGCCGCCGGGACAGCAACACTGAAGCTTTCTTT

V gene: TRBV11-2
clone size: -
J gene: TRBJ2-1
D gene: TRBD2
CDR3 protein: CASSFLAGGLRNEQFF
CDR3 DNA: TGTGCCAGCAGTTTCTTGGCGGGGGGGCTAAGAAATGAGCAGTTCTTC

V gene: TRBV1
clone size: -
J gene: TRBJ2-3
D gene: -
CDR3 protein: CTSSQDAWVAGTDTQYF
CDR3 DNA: TGCACCAGCAGCCAAGATGCCTGGGTAGCGGGCACAGATACGCAGTATTTT

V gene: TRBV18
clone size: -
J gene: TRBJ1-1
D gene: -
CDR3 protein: CASSPETGGTEAFF
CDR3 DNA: TGTGCCAGCTCACCAGAGACGGGTGGCACTGAAGCTTTCTTT

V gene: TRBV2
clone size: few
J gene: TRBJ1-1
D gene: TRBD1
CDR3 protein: CASRPQGANTEAFF
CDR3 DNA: TGTGCCAGCAGACCCCAGGGGGCGAACACTGAAGCTTTCTTT

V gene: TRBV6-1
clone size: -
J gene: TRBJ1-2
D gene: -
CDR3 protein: CASSDDGVWVYGYTF
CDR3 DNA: TGTGCCAGCAGTGACGACGGGGTGTGGGTCTATGGCTACACCTTC

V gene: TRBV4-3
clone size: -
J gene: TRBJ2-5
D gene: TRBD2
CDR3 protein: CASSQDFTQRGAQETQYF
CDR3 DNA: TGCGCCAGCAGCCAAGACTTTACCCAGCGGGGGGCTCAAGAGACCCAGTACTTC

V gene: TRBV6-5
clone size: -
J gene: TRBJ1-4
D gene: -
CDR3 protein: CASSRTVSNEKLFF
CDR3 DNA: TGTGCCAGCAGTAGGACAGTCAGTAATGAAAAACTGTTTTTT

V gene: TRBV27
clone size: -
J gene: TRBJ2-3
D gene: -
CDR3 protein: CASSLLRPTSTDTQYF
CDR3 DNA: TGTGCCAGCAGTCTCCTCCGGCCGACTAGCACAGATACGCAGTATTTT

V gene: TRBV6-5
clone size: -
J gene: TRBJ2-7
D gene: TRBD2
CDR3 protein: CASSPGLAAYEQYF
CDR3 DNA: TGTGCCAGCAGCCCCGGACTAGCGGCCTACGAGCAGTACTTC

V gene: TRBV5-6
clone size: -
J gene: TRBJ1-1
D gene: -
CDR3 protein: CASSRRDTANTEAFF
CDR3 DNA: TGTGCCAGCAGCCGCCGGGACACAGCAAACACTGAAGCTTTCTTT

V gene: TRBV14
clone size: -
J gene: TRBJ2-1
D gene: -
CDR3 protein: CASRRTGTPSYNEQFF
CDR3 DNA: TGTGCCAGCAGGCGAACAGGGACCCCCTCCTACAATGAGCAGTTCTTC

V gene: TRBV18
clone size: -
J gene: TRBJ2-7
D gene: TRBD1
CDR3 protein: CASSLGQGDIPYEQYF
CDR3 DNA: TGTGCCAGCTCACTGGGACAGGGGGACATTCCCTACGAGCAGTACTTC

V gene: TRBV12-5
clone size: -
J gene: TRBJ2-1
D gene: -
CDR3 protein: CASGLVLAAYNEQFF
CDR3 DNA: TGTGCTAGTGGTTTGGTACTAGCAGCCTACAATGAGCAGTTCTTC

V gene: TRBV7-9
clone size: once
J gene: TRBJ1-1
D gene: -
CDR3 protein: CASSYTGVPNTEAFF
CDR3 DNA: TGTGCCAGCAGCTATACAGGTGTCCCGAACACTGAAGCTTTCTTT

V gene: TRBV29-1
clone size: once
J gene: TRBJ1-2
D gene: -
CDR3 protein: CSVERGIDGYTF
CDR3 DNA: TGCAGCGTTGAAAGAGGGATCGATGGCTACACCTTC

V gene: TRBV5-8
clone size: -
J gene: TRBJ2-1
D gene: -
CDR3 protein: CASTLGVLASSYNEQFF
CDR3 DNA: TGTGCCAGCACCCTGGGTGTTCTAGCGAGCTCCTACAATGAGCAGTTCTTC

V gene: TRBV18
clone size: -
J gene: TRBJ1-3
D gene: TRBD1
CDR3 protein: CASSRLPGQGDRNTIYF
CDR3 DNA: TGTGCCAGCTCACGATTACCGGGACAGGGGGATCGAAACACCATATATTTT

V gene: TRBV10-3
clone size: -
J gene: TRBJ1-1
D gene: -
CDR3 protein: CAISALTGNTEAFF
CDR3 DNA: TGTGCCATCAGTGCCCTGACAGGGAACACTGAAGCTTTCTTT

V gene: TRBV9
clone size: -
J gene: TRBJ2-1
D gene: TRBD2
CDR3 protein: CASSPRLAGGWYEQFF
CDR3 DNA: TGTGCCAGCAGCCCGCGACTAGCGGGAGGGTGGTATGAGCAGTTCTTC

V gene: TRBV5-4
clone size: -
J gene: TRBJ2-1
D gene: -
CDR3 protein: CASSSPGSDEQFF
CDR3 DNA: TGTGCCAGCAGCTCGCCGGGGTCAGATGAGCAGTTCTTC

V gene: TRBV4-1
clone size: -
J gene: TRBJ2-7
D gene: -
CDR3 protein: CASSQGVGTSSYEQYF
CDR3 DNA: TGCGCCAGCAGCCAGGGCGTAGGAACGAGCTCCTACGAGCAGTACTTC

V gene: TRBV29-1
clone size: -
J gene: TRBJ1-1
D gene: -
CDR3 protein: CSGTGERAEAFF
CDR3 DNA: TGCAGCGGTACAGGTGAACGGGCTGAAGCTTTCTTT

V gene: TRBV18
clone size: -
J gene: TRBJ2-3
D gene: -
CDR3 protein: CASSPGRGGGTDTQYF
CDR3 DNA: TGTGCCAGCTCACCAGGAAGAGGGGGGGGCACAGATACGCAGTATTTT

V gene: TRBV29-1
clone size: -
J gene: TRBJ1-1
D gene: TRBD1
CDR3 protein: CSVGADRGKAFF
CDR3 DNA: TGCAGCGTTGGGGCGGACAGGGGGAAAGCTTTCTTT

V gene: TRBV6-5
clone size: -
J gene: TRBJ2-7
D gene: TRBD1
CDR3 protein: CASSDYRDRAEQYF
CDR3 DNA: TGTGCCAGCAGTGACTATCGGGACAGGGCCGAGCAGTACTTC

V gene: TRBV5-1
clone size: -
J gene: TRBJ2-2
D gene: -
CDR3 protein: CASSFTQNTGELFF
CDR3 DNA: TGCGCCAGCAGCTTCACTCAGAACACCGGGGAGCTGTTTTTT